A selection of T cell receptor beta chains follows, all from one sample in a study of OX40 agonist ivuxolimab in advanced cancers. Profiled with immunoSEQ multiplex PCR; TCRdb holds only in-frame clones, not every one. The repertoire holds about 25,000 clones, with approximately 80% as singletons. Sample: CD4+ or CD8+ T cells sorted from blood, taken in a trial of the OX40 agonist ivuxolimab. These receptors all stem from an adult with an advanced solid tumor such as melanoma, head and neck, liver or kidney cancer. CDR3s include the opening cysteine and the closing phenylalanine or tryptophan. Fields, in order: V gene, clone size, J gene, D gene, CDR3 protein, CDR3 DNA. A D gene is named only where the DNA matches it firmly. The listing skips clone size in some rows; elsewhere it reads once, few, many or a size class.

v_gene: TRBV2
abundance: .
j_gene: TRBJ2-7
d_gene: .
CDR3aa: CATLGFLSIYEQYF
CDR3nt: TGTGCCACCTTAGGGTTTTTGAGCATTTACGAGCAGTACTTC

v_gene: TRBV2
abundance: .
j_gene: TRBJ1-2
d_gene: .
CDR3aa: CASSEARSYGYTF
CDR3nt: TGTGCCAGCAGTGAAGCGAGGAGCTATGGCTACACCTTC

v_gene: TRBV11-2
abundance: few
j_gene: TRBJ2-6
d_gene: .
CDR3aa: CASSLGVGQASSGANVLTF
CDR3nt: TGTGCCAGCAGCTTAGGGGTAGGCCAGGCCTCCTCTGGGGCCAACGTCCTGACTTTC

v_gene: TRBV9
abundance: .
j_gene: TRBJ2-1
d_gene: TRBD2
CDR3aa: CASSNRLAGGTLNEQFF
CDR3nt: TGTGCCAGCAGCAACCGATTAGCGGGGGGGACCCTCAATGAGCAGTTCTTC

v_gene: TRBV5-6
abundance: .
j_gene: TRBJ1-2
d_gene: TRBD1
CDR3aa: CASSSGTGGLFNYGYTF
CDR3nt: TGTGCCAGCAGCTCCGGGACAGGGGGACTATTTAACTATGGCTACACCTTC

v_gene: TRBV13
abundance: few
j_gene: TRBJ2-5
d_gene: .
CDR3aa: CASSLRSWASLETQYF
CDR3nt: TGTGCCAGCAGCTTACGATCCTGGGCCAGTCTGGAGACCCAGTACTTC

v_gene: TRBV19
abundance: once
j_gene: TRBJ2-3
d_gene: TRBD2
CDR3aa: CASSPPGLATDTQYF
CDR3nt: TGTGCCAGTAGCCCCCCGGGACTAGCTACAGATACGCAGTATTTT

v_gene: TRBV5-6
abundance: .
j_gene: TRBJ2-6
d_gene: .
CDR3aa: CASSLEGQISGANVLTF
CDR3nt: TGTGCCAGCAGCTTGGAAGGACAAATCTCTGGGGCCAACGTCCTGACTTTC

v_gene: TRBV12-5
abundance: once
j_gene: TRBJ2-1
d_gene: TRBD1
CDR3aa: CASGFGRQGDYNEQFF
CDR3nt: TGTGCTAGTGGTTTCGGGAGACAGGGGGATTACAATGAGCAGTTCTTC

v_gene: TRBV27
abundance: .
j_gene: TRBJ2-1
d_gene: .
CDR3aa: CAIGPTSYNEQFF
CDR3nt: TGTGCCATAGGGCCGACCTCCTACAATGAGCAGTTCTTC

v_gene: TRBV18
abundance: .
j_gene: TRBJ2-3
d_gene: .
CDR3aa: CASSPTGGGADTQYF
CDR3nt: TGTGCCAGCTCACCAACCGGGGGCGGGGCAGATACGCAGTATTTT

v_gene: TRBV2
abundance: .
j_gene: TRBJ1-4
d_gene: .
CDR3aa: CASSPYTGREGEKLFF
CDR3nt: TGTGCCAGCAGCCCTTATACCGGGCGAGAAGGAGAAAAACTGTTTTTT

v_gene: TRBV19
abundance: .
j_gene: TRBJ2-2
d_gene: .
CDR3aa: CASRQGPNTGELFF
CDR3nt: TGTGCCAGTAGACAGGGTCCGAACACCGGGGAGCTGTTTTTT

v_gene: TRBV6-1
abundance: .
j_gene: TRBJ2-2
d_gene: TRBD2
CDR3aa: CASSEIRGGFTGELFF
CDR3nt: TGTGCCAGCAGTGAAATCCGGGGAGGGTTCACCGGGGAGCTGTTTTTT

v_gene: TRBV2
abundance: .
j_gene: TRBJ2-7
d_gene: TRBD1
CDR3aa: CASSASRDSSYEQYF
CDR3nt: TGTGCCAGCAGTGCATCCAGGGACAGTTCCTACGAGCAGTACTTC

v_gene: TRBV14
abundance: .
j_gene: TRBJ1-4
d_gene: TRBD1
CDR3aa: CASSLYRGRNEKLFF
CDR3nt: TGTGCCAGCAGCCTGTACAGGGGGCGGAATGAAAAACTGTTTTTT

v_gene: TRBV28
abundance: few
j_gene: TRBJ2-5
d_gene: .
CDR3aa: CASSFGGTQYF
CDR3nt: TGTGCCAGCAGTTTTGGTGGGACCCAGTACTTC

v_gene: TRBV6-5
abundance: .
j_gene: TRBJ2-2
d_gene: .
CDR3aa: CASSYHNTGELFF
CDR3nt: TGTGCCAGCAGTTACCACAACACCGGGGAGCTGTTTTTT

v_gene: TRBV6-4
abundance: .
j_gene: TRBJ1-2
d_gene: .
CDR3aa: CASSPRAPTSYGYTF
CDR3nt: TGTGCCAGCAGCCCCCGGGCCCCAACCAGCTATGGCTACACCTTC